This entry concerns a single TCR beta chain. Its antigen is not known. The length of the CDR3 is 13 residues. Per germline, CDR1 SQVTM and CDR2 ANQGSEA. The V end was cut by 3 bases, the J end by 2 bases, with 10 bases between. This entry comes from a study of cytomegalovirus exposure and HLA in healthy donors. Study as a whole: The 95 to 150 validation repertoires were produced on the same platform as the roughly 670 repertoires of the first cohort. This was reported in a later analysis. Study-wide results and caveats: High specificity and sensitivity for cytomegalovirus status were reported for the classifier. First-cohort TCR clusters were later found to tend to co-occur in the 120 validation repertoires.

Some clones are missing from TCRdb's copy, which holds only in-frame ones; the method was immunoSEQ multiplex PCR. Here the sample spans 35,000 to 40,000 clones, 80% to 95% being singletons. The TCR comes from a man aged 18 to 29 in good health and CMV-seronegative. The chain joins TRBV29-1 to TRBJ1-2, with TRBD1 as a possible D gene (5 bases). Sequenced: PBMCs. CDR3 coding DNA: TGCAGCGTTGAGTGGGGCCGGAACTATGGCTACACCTTC. Protein: CSVEWGRNYGYTF.